The rows below give T cell receptor beta chains drawn from one sample of a study of blood T cell repertoires in COVID-19. Data came from immunoSEQ multiplex PCR; TCRdb stores just in-frame clones and leaves some out. The table lists 140,000 or so clones, 85% of them singletons, with under 3% in the top ten. Sequencing was carried out using peripheral blood. Source of these receptors: a man aged 50-60 years with acute or convalescent COVID-19. The CDR3 runs from the conserved cysteine through the conserved F or W. D genes are given only for firm matches. Only part of the rows carry a size: once, few, many, or a class if the clone is expanded.

V,length,D,J,size,CDR3,DNA
TRBV5-1,15,TRBD1,TRBJ1-4,once,CASSEGQAANEKLFF,TGCGCCAGCAGCGAGGGACAGGCCGCCAATGAAAAACTGTTTTTT
TRBV28,17,-,TRBJ2-7,-,CASSRDEGDIDFYEQYF,TGTGCCAGCAGTCGTGACGAGGGGGACATCGACTTCTACGAGCAGTACTTC
TRBV28,18,-,TRBJ2-6,-,CASSSPWGPRDGANVLTF,TGTGCCAGCAGTTCACCGTGGGGGCCCAGGGACGGGGCCAACGTCCTGACTTTC
TRBV24-1,13,TRBD1,TRBJ2-1,-,CATQGQESNEQFF,TGTGCCACCCAGGGACAGGAAAGCAATGAGCAGTTCTTC
TRBV29-1,15,-,TRBJ2-3,-,CSVVPRDSSTDTQYF,TGCAGCGTTGTTCCCAGGGACTCTAGCACAGATACGCAGTATTTT
TRBV20-1,15,TRBD1,TRBJ1-5,-,CSASPGGQDNQPQHF,TGCAGTGCTAGTCCGGGTGGACAGGACAATCAGCCCCAGCATTTT
TRBV7-3,15,TRBD1,TRBJ2-7,-,CASSLSVGQGYEQYF,TGTGCCAGCAGTCTAAGCGTGGGACAGGGGTACGAGCAGTACTTC
TRBV30,14,TRBD1,TRBJ2-7,once,CAWKAGTGGYEQYF,TGTGCCTGGAAAGCTGGGACAGGAGGATACGAGCAGTACTTC
TRBV29-1,14,-,TRBJ2-4,-,CSVEEGMAKNIQYF,TGCAGCGTTGAGGAGGGGATGGCCAAAAACATTCAGTACTTC
TRBV2,14,-,TRBJ2-2,-,CASSLTGATGELFF,TGTGCCAGCAGTTTAACGGGAGCCACCGGGGAGCTGTTTTTT
TRBV4-2,15,TRBD2,TRBJ2-1,once,CASSLRRTSGDEQFF,TGTGCCAGCAGCCTCAGGCGGACTAGCGGGGATGAGCAGTTCTTC
TRBV18,16,TRBD2,TRBJ2-7,once,CASSPLPSGSSYEQYF,TGTGCCAGCTCACCCTTACCTAGCGGGAGCTCCTACGAGCAGTACTTC
TRBV16,16,-,TRBJ2-2,-,CASSRQGGGNTGELFF,TGTGCCAGCAGCCGGCAGGGTGGCGGGAACACCGGGGAGCTGTTTTTT
TRBV19,14,-,TRBJ1-1,-,CASSVHSGNTEAFF,TGTGCCAGTAGTGTTCATTCGGGGAACACTGAAGCTTTCTTT
TRBV2,16,TRBD2,TRBJ2-7,-,CASSERGLAGAQKQYF,TGTGCCAGCAGTGAAAGGGGACTAGCGGGAGCTCAAAAGCAGTACTTC
TRBV9,17,-,TRBJ2-6,-,CASSPPIVAGPANVLTF,TGTGCCAGCAGCCCTCCTATCGTGGCGGGGCCCGCCAACGTCCTGACTTTC
TRBV12-5,17,TRBD1,TRBJ2-3,few,CASGAPGQGLVTDTQYF,TGTGCTAGTGGAGCACCGGGACAGGGACTTGTAACAGATACGCAGTATTTT
TRBV19,16,TRBD1,TRBJ2-1,once,CASSPFRSGGSNEQFF,TGTGCCAGTAGTCCCTTTCGGTCAGGGGGCTCTAATGAGCAGTTCTTC
TRBV5-4,14,-,TRBJ1-2,-,CASSSGTMGTGYTF,TGTGCCAGCAGCTCCGGGACTATGGGAACGGGCTACACCTTC
TRBV6-5,11,-,TRBJ1-1,-,CASRNMGPAFF,TGTGCCAGCAGGAATATGGGGCCGGCTTTCTTT
TRBV10-3,15,-,TRBJ2-7,-,CAISESTIPDYEQYF,TGTGCCATCAGTGAGTCTACTATCCCCGATTACGAGCAGTACTTC
TRBV24-1,15,-,TRBJ2-5,once,CATSDPTDSAKTQYF,TGTGCCACCAGTGATCCAACCGACAGTGCGAAGACCCAGTACTTC
TRBV3-1/TRBV3-2,19,TRBD2,TRBJ2-3,-,CASSQGASGRARTRDTQYF,TGTGCCAGCAGCCAGGGGGCTAGCGGGAGGGCCAGAACGCGGGATACGCAGTATTTT
TRBV28,15,-,TRBJ1-3,-,CASSFRRATGNTIYF,TGTGCCAGCAGTTTCAGGAGGGCGACTGGAAACACCATATATTTT
TRBV11-2,14,-,TRBJ2-5,few,CASSLAGLQETQYF,TGTGCCAGCAGCTTAGCCGGACTCCAAGAGACCCAGTACTTC
TRBV7-9,13,-,TRBJ1-1,-,CASRTGVNTEAFF,TGTGCCAGCAGGACCGGAGTGAACACTGAAGCTTTCTTT
TRBV10-3,15,TRBD1,TRBJ1-1,-,CATRDRTDSNTEAFF,TGTGCCACCAGGGACAGGACGGACTCGAACACTGAAGCTTTCTTT
TRBV6-6,17,-,TRBJ1-6,-,CASSRRTASRTNSPLHF,TGTGCCAGCAGTCGCCGGACAGCGTCCCGTACCAATTCACCCCTCCACTTT
TRBV18,15,TRBD1,TRBJ1-3,-,CASSTTGGVGNTIYF,TGTGCCAGCTCAACGACAGGGGGCGTTGGAAACACCATATATTTT
TRBV6-5,14,-,TRBJ1-6,few,CASTAGWGNSPLHF,TGTGCCAGCACCGCGGGGTGGGGCAATTCACCCCTCCACTTT
TRBV7-9,12,-,TRBJ2-7,-,CASSLRVDEQYF,TGTGCCAGCAGCTTGAGGGTGGACGAGCAGTACTTC
TRBV24-1,18,TRBD1,TRBJ2-1,once,CATSEGTGGEFGFNEQFF,TGTGCCACCAGTGAGGGGACAGGGGGTGAATTCGGTTTCAATGAGCAGTTCTTC
TRBV7-3,14,TRBD1,TRBJ1-2,-,CASSSVGTAYGYTF,TGTGCCAGCAGCTCGGTCGGGACAGCCTATGGCTACACCTTC
TRBV4-1,16,TRBD1,TRBJ1-2,few,CASSQGGSGQDYGYTF,TGCGCCAGCAGCCAAGGAGGTTCGGGACAGGATTATGGCTACACCTTC
TRBV5-1,14,TRBD2,TRBJ2-7,-,CASSWARGGYEQYF,TGCGCCAGCAGCTGGGCGCGGGGGGGGTACGAGCAGTACTTC
TRBV5-6,11,-,TRBJ2-5,-,CASSRVETQYF,TGTGCCAGCAGCCGGGTGGAGACCCAGTACTTC
TRBV12-3/TRBV12-4,12,-,TRBJ2-7,-,CASSFTDSFVHF,TGTGCCAGCAGTTTTACGGACAGTTTTGTGCACTTC
TRBV10-2,13,-,TRBJ1-5,-,CASSDGRIQPQHF,TGCGCCAGCAGTGATGGGAGGATTCAGCCCCAGCATTTT
TRBV28,14,TRBD1,TRBJ1-5,-,CASSWDRGQQPQHF,TGTGCCAGCAGTTGGGACAGGGGGCAACAGCCCCAGCATTTT
TRBV24-1,11,-,TRBJ2-5,-,CAAGQQETQYF,TGTGCCGCCGGACAGCAAGAGACCCAGTACTTC
TRBV7-6,14,-,TRBJ2-2,-,CASSLAAAAGELFF,TGTGCCAGCAGCTTAGCTGCGGCTGCCGGGGAGCTGTTTTTT
TRBV5-5,17,TRBD2,TRBJ2-7,-,CASSPGAGPKRPYEQYF,TGTGCCAGCAGCCCGGGAGCGGGGCCAAAGCGGCCCTACGAGCAGTACTTC
TRBV11-2,13,-,TRBJ2-5,few,CASTLGGSETQYF,TGTGCCAGCACCTTGGGGGGATCCGAGACCCAGTACTTC
TRBV12-5,15,TRBD1,TRBJ2-7,-,CASGLGTGGMYEQYF,TGTGCTAGTGGTTTGGGCACAGGGGGAATGTACGAGCAGTACTTC
TRBV9,16,TRBD2,TRBJ2-1,-,CASSIGLAGSYNEQFF,TGTGCCAGCAGCATAGGGCTAGCGGGGTCATACAATGAGCAGTTCTTC
TRBV19,14,-,TRBJ1-6,-,CASSASIADSPLHF,TGTGCCAGTAGTGCCTCTATAGCGGATTCACCCCTCCACTTT
TRBV10-2,15,TRBD2,TRBJ2-5,-,CASTEPAGTLETQYF,TGCGCCAGCACGGAACCAGCGGGAACGTTGGAGACCCAGTACTTC
TRBV7-8,13,-,TRBJ2-3,-,CASSRHNTDTQYF,TGTGCCAGCAGCCGCCACAACACAGATACGCAGTATTTT
TRBV12-3/TRBV12-4,13,-,TRBJ1-2,-,CASRAGLSYGYTF,TGTGCCAGCAGAGCAGGGTTAAGCTATGGCTACACCTTC
TRBV30,13,-,TRBJ2-1,-,CAFLAGAYNEQFF,TGTGCCTTCCTAGCTGGCGCATACAATGAGCAGTTCTTC
TRBV4-1,15,-,TRBJ2-2,-,CASSQAQGSTGELFF,TGCGCCAGCAGCCAAGCCCAGGGCAGCACCGGGGAGCTGTTTTTT
TRBV19,13,-,TRBJ1-2,-,CASSTQDVWGYTF,TGTGCCAGTAGTACCCAGGATGTATGGGGCTACACCTTC
TRBV9,15,TRBD2,TRBJ2-2,-,CASSYQLAGPGELFF,TGTGCCAGCAGCTACCAACTAGCGGGACCCGGGGAGCTGTTTTTT
TRBV6-2/TRBV6-3,17,TRBD2,TRBJ2-3,-,CASSYSTSGGARDTQYF,TGTGCCAGCAGTTACTCGACTAGCGGGGGGGCCCGAGATACGCAGTATTTT
TRBV13,14,-,TRBJ1-4,-,CASSDVATNEKLFF,TGTGCCAGCTCCGATGTAGCAACTAATGAAAAACTGTTTTTT
TRBV5-4,16,TRBD1,TRBJ2-2,-,CASSLEWAGGTGELFF,TGTGCCAGCAGCTTGGAGTGGGCAGGGGGCACCGGGGAGCTGTTTTTT
TRBV2,12,-,TRBJ2-1,-,CASSELAREQFF,TGTGCCAGCAGTGAACTCGCCAGGGAGCAGTTCTTC
TRBV7-8,14,-,TRBJ1-4,few,CASSLGGGEEKLFF,TGTGCCAGCAGCCTTGGGGGGGGAGAAGAAAAACTGTTTTTT
TRBV30,11,-,TRBJ2-7,few,CASQMAYEQYF,TGTGCCTCCCAGATGGCCTACGAGCAGTACTTC
TRBV9,16,TRBD2,TRBJ2-1,-,CASSVAGTSGPKGQFF,TGTGCCAGCAGCGTAGCTGGGACTAGCGGACCAAAGGGGCAGTTCTTC